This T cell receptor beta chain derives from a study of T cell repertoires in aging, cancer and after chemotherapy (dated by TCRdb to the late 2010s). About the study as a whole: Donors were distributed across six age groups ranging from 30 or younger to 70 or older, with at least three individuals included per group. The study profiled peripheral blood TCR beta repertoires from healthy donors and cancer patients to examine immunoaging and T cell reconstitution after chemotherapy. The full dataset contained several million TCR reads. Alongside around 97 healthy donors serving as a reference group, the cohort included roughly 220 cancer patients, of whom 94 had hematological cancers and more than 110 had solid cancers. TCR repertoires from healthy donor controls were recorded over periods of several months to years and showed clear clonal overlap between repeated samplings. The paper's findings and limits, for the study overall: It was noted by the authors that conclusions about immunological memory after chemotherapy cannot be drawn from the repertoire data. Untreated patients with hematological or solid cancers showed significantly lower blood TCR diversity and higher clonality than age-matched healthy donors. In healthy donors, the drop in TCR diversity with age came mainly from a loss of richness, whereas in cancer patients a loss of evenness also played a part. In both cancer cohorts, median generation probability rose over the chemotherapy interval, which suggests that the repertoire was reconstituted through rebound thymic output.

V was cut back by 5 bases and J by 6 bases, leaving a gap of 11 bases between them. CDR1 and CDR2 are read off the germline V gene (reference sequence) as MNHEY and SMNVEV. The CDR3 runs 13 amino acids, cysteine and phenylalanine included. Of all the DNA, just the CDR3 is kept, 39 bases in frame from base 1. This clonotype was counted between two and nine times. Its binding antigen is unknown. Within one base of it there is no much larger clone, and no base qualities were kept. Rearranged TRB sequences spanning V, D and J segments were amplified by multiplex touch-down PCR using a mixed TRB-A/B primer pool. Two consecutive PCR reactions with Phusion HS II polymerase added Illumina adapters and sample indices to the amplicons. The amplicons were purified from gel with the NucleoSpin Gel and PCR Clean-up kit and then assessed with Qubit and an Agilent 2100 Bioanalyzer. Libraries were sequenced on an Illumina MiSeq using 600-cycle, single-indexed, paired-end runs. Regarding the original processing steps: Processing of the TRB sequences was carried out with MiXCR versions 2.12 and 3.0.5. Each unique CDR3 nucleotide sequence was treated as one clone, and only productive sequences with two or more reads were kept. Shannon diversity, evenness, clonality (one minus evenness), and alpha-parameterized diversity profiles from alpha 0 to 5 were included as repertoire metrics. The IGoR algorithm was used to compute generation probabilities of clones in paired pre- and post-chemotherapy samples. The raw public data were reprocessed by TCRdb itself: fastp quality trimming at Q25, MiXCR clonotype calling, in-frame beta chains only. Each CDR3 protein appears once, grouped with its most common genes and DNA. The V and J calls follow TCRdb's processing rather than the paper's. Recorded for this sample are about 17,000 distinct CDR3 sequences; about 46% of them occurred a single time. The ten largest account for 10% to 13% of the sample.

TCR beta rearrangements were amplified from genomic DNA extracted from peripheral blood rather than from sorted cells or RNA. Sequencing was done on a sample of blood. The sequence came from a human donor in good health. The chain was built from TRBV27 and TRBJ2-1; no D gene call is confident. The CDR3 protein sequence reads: CASSPGRLNEQFF. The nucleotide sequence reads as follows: TGTGCCAGCAGTCCCGGCAGGCTCAATGAGCAGTTCTTC.